This entry is about one TCR beta chain. The protocol was immunoSEQ multiplex PCR, while the TCRdb copy is restricted to in-frame clones and leaves out a portion. The repertoire holds around 79,000 clones, just under 95% seen once, with 0.39% in the top ten. This CDR3 spans 13 amino acids. Germline CDR1 GTSNPN, CDR2 SVGIG (reference sequence). The germline V and J ends were trimmed by 4 bases and 8 bases, with 17 bases remaining between them. This entry is derived from a study of technical replicates of blood from a handful of donors. Sequencing was performed on T cells isolated from PBMCs. J is TRBJ1-1 and V is TRBV30; no reliable D call. The TCR comes from a human donor in good health. The CDR3 spells CAWNVIGVGEAFF. The CDR3 region has the DNA TGTGCCTGGAACGTGATAGGCGTCGGGGAAGCTTTCTTT.